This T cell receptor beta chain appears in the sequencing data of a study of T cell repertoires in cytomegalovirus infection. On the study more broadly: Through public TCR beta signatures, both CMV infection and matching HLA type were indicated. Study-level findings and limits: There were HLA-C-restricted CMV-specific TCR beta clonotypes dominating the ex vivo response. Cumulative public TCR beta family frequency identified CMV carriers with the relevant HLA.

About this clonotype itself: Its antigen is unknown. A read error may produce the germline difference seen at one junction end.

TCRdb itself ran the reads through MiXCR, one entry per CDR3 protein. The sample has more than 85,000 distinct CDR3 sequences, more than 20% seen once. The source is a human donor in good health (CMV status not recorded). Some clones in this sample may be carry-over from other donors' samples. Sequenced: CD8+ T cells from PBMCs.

This chain's CDR3 is CASSLGERDEQYF. The CDR3 DNA follows: TGTGCCAGCAGCCTAGGGGAAAGGGACGAGCAGTACTTC. The chain employs TRBV13 and TRBJ2-7, with D tentatively TRBD1 (5 bases). The CDR3 contains 13 residues. From germline, CDR1 is PRHDT and CDR2 FYEKMQ (reference sequence).